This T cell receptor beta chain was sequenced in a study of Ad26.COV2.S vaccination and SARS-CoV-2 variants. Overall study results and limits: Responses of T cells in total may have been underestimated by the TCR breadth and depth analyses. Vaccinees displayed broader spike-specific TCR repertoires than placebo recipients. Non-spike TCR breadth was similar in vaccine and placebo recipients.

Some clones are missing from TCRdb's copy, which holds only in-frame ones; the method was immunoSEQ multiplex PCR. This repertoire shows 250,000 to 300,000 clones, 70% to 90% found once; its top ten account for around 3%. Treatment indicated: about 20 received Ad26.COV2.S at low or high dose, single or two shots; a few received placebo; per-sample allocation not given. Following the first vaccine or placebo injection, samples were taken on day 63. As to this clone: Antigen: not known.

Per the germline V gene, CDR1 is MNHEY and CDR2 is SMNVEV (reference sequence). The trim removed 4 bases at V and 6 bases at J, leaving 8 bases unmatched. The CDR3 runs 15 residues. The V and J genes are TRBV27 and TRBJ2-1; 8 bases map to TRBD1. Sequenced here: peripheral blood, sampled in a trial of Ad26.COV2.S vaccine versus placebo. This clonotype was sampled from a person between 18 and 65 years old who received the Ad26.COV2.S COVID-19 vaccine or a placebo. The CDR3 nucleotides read TGTGCCAGCAGTTCACCGGGACAGGCTGTCAATGAGCAGTTCTTC. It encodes CASSSPGQAVNEQFF.